Listed here are 9 T cell receptor beta chains from one sample, sequenced in a study of blood T cell repertoires in COVID-19. Repertoires were generated with immunoSEQ multiplex PCR, while TCRdb's copy carries only in-frame clones and drops some. This sample has under 200,000 clones, with 81% found just once. What was sequenced was PBMCs or T cells enriched from blood (not recorded which). The receptors were sampled from a woman in her thirties or forties with acute COVID-19.

V usage is TRBV13 and J usage is TRBJ1-5; D gene unclear. CDR3 length: 12 residues. V was pared by 2 bases and J by 7 bases, with 6 bases between. Per germline, CDR1 PRHDT and CDR2 FYEKMQ (reference sequence). The CDR3 region has the DNA TGTGCCAGCAGCTTACATAGACAGCCCCAGCATTTT. As protein: CASSLHRQPQHF.

The rearrangement uses TRBV30 and TRBJ1-2; 10 bases are shared with TRBD1. Germline assignment: CDR1 GTSNPN and CDR2 SVGIG (reference sequence). The CDR3 runs to 15 residues. The V and J ends lost 3 bases and 6 bases, in that order; junction bases with no gene match: 10. The CDR3 DNA is TGTGCCTGGAGCGTACTCGACAGGGGGCTGGATGGCTACACCTTC. Translating gives CAWSVLDRGLDGYTF.

CDR3: CASSLESAGAGYGYTF. In nucleotides, the CDR3 is TGTGCCAGCAGCTTAGAGTCGGCAGGGGCCGGCTATGGCTACACCTTC. This chain links TRBV7-9 with TRBJ1-2; D may be TRBD1 (6 bases). Trimming shortened V by 1 base and J by 4 bases, and 16 bases separated the two germline ends. From germline, CDR1 is SEHNR and CDR2 FQNEAQ (reference sequence). CDR3 size: 16 residues.

The table lists this clone with a count of one. This chain links TRBV6-5 with TRBJ1-1, with 9 bases aligning to TRBD1. The CDR3 runs 15 residues. The V gene's germline CDR1 is MNHEY and CDR2 SVGAGI. With V trimmed by 6 bases and J by 2 bases, 7 bases remained unmatched. CDR3 region: CASRVITGGNTEAFF. CDR3 DNA sequence: TGTGCCAGCAGGGTTATTACAGGGGGCAACACTGAAGCTTTCTTT.

The J gene is TRBJ2-1, the V gene TRBV5-1; 10 bases are a match to TRBD1. The J segment lost 4 bases and the V segment lost 1 base, leaving 8 bases of the junction unmatched. Germline CDR1 and CDR2: SGHRS and YFSETQ. This CDR3 is built from 17 residues. CDR3 nucleotide sequence: TGCGCCAGCAGCTTGAGGGCGGCGGGACAGGGGTACAATGAGCAGTTCTTC. It encodes CASSLRAAGQGYNEQFF. The variable domain in full, with the rest retrieved from reference TRBV5-1 and TRBJ2-1, is KAGVTQTPRYLIKTRGQQVTLSCSPISGHRSVSWYQQTPGQGLQFLFEYFSETQRNKGNFPGRFSGRQFSNSRSEMNVSTLELGDSALYLCASSLRAAGQGYNEQFFGPGTRLTVL.

The chain combines TRBV5-1 with TRBJ2-5, with 7 bases fitting TRBD1. Germline V CDR1 and CDR2: SGHRS, YFSETQ. This CDR3 spans 15 amino acids. V was clipped by 2 bases and J by 5 bases; unmatched bases: 9. In DNA form, the CDR3 reads TGCGCCAGCAGCTTACAGGGGAGCCCTCGGGAGACCCAGTACTTC. Protein product: CASSLQGSPRETQYF.

This clone has more than one count but fewer than ten. The J gene is TRBJ1-3, the V gene TRBV7-6; D perhaps matches TRBD1 (5 bases). Trimming removed 7 bases at V and 3 bases at J, with 10 bases between. This CDR3 has 13 residues. Germline-derived CDR1 and CDR2 are SGHVS and FNYEAQ. This chain's CDR3 is CASTIGVGNTIYF. The CDR3 coding sequence is TGTGCCAGCACGATAGGGGTTGGAAACACCATATATTTT.

DNA of the CDR3: TGTGCCAGCAGTCTCCGTAGCGGGAGGAGCTCCTACGAGCAGTACTTC. Amino acids: CASSLRSGRSSYEQYF. This chain uses TRBV28 with TRBJ2-7, with 10 positions matching TRBD2. The CDR3 contains 16 residues. J was trimmed by 0 bases and V by 5 bases; bases with no gene match: 7. The V gene's germline CDR1 is MDHEN and CDR2 SYDVKM. Full variable domain (missing parts from reference TRBV28 and TRBJ2-7): DVKVTQSSRYLVKRTGEKVFLECVQDMDHENMFWYRQDPGLGLRLIYFSYDVKMKEKGDIPEGYSVSREKKERFSLILESASTNQTSMYLCASSLRSGRSSYEQYFGPGTRLTVT.

The rearrangement joins TRBV5-6 to TRBJ2-1; 8 positions match TRBD2. After removal of 1 base from V and 0 bases from J, the junction contained 12 bases not matched to a gene. The CDR3 covers 19 residues. Germline V gene data show CDR1 as SGHDT and CDR2 as YYEEEE. The CDR3 coding sequence is TGTGCCAGCAGCTTGTTTGCCCTAGCGGGCCACCGCTCCTACAATGAGCAGTTCTTC. This codes for CASSLFALAGHRSYNEQFF.